This T cell receptor beta chain was profiled in a study of shared clonotypes between healthy human individuals. Looking at the study overall: Each donor contributed plates that comprised three CD4 naive, three CD4 memory, two CD8 naive and one CD8 memory.

The CDR3 loop spans 10 amino acids. Trimming left V 6 bases short and J 3 bases short, with 2 bases between. CDR1 is MDHEN and CDR2 is SYDVKM in the germline V gene. Repertoires were generated with immunoSEQ multiplex PCR, while TCRdb's copy carries only in-frame clones and drops some. The table includes 560,000 or so clones, about 95% detected once. Naive CD8 populations comprised CD45RO-negative cells positively selected for CCR7, excluding terminally differentiated effector memory CD45RA+ cells. Study conclusions and caveats: Clonotypes shared by all four sorted-subset donors had higher generation probabilities than non-shared clonotypes. On the whole, naive subsets had larger estimated richness than memory subsets had. The authors sampled blood alone, and tissue repertoires likely differ.

To note about this clone: What it binds is not known.

The TCR originated in a woman in her twenties or thirties in good health. The V gene is TRBV28, the J gene TRBJ1-2, with D uncertain. The specimen was naive CD8+ T cells sorted from blood. CDR3 sequence reads: CASRYYGYTF. In nucleotides, the CDR3 is TGTGCCAGCAGATACTATGGCTACACCTTC.